The entry that follows covers one TCR beta chain sequence. Its target is unknown. Time point defined: peripheral blood 6 weeks after treatment start. Trimming cost V 7 bases and J 8 bases; bases outside gene matches: 8. CDR1 and CDR2 (germline): SNHLY, FYNNEI. The CDR3 length is 15 residues. The entry originates in a study of PD-L1 blockade in urothelial cancer. Study-level background: The year 2014 saw patients start atezolizumab, 1,200 mg intravenously every 3 weeks. Between 0 and 3 prior chemotherapy regimens had been given to patients. Study-wide results and limits: TCR clonality was measured in pretreatment peripheral blood. Clonality below the median predicted better survival. Durable benefit was linked to greater 3-week expansion of tumor-associated blood clones.

Using immunoSEQ multiplex PCR, the repertoire was profiled, and TCRdb retains in-frame clones only, with some absent. This table has around 80,000 clones, 75% to 95% appearing once. The sample consisted of PBMCs, taken around atezolizumab (anti-PD-L1) treatment. V gene TRBV2 combines with J gene TRBJ2-2; 12 bases agree with TRBD1. The TCR comes from a woman older than 75 with urothelial cancer. The CDR3 DNA follows: TGTGCCAGCACTGGGGGACAGGGGGCGACGGGGGAGCTGTTTTTT. It encodes CASTGGQGATGELFF.